The following is a T cell receptor (beta chain) sequence with its context. Some clones are missing from TCRdb's copy, which holds only in-frame ones; the method was immunoSEQ multiplex PCR. The data contain about 2.1 million clones, under 95% of them singletons. The data were obtained in a study of shared clonotypes between healthy human individuals. V gave up 6 bases and J gave up 5 bases; unmatched junction bases: 3. The CDR3 spans 13 residues. Germline CDR1 and CDR2: LGHNA and YSLEER. Naive CD8 cells, CD45RO-negative and positively selected for CCR7, excluded terminally differentiated effector memory CD45RA+ cells.

This clonotype was sampled from a man between 18 and 29 years old in good health. Some clones in this sample may be carry-over from other donors' samples. The chain recombines TRBV4-3 with TRBJ1-1, with 10 bases aligning to TRBD1. Sequencing was carried out using naive CD8+ T cells from PBMCs. DNA for the CDR3: TGCGCCAGCAGAGACAGGGGGCGGACTGAAGCTTTCTTT. Translation: CASRDRGRTEAFF.